Presented here are 10 T cell receptor beta chains from one specimen sequenced in a study of response to subunit inactivated influenza vaccine. TCRdb re-derived calls from the RT-PCR reads in MiXCR, one entry per CDR3 protein. The sample comprises roughly 460,000 distinct CDR3 sequences, 11% of which are singletons, and approximately 12% rests with the top ten. The sample in question was PBMCs from blood, obtained roughly 46 days after vaccination. The receptors were sampled from a man in his forties or fifties who received an inactivated influenza vaccine.

This clonotype was seen at least ten times. This chain uses TRBV7-2 with TRBJ2-3; D remains ambiguous. The CDR3 consists of 15 residues. Between the trimmed V and J ends, which lost 5 bases and 1 base, there was a span of 13 bases. Germline lookup yields CDR1 SGHTA and CDR2 FQGNSA. CDR3 protein: CASSQSRLRTDTQYF. The CDR3 DNA reads as TGTGCCAGCAGCCAAAGTAGGCTTCGCACAGATACGCAGTATTTT.

The CDR3 coding sequence is TGTGCCAGCAGCTTAAGGGGCCCTTCCGGCAATGAGCAGTTCTTC. It yields the protein CASSLRGPSGNEQFF. The chain employs TRBV7-2 and TRBJ2-1, with D maybe TRBD1 (5 bases). The CDR3 has 15 residues. The V gene lost 2 bases and the J gene lost 6 bases, with 14 bases spanning the gap. The germline CDR1 and CDR2 sequences are SGHTA and FQGNSA.

This clonotype showed up just a few times. The gene calls are TRBV11-1 and TRBJ2-7; 9 bases agree with TRBD1. Germline V gene sequence: CDR1 SGHAT, CDR2 FQDESV (reference sequence). Trimming cost V 5 bases and J 6 bases; bases outside gene matches: 11. The CDR3 contains 15 residues. The CDR3 spells CASSASGQGFGEQYF. CDR3 DNA sequence: TGTGCCAGCAGCGCGTCAGGACAGGGGTTCGGCGAGCAGTACTTC.

CDR3 bases: TGTGCCAGCAGCCTCTCTATAAACGAGCAGTACTTC. It codes for CASSLSINEQYF. The chain has TRBV7-2 and TRBJ2-7; D ambiguous. V was pared by 5 bases and J by 5 bases, with 10 bases between. Germline V CDR1 and CDR2: SGHTA, FQGNSA. The CDR3 is 12 amino acids.

This clonotype was picked up many times. This sequence joins TRBV7-2 and TRBJ1-3; D call uncertain. The CDR3 covers 13 residues. Trimming removed 5 bases from V and 5 bases from J, with 10 bases in between. The V gene's germline CDR1 is SGHTA and CDR2 FQGNSA. This CDR3 reads CASSRMTRNTIYF. DNA for the CDR3: TGTGCCAGCAGCCGAATGACTAGAAACACCATATATTTT.

This clonotype was seen at least ten times. The V gene is TRBV5-1, the J gene TRBJ2-7; TRBD2 is a possible D gene (6 bases). This CDR3 is built from 16 residues. Per germline, CDR1 SGHRS and CDR2 YFSETQ. V lost 4 bases to trimming and J lost 4 bases, with 21 bases between them. CDR3 region: CASSLGLEGVRYEQYF. The DNA of the CDR3 is TGCGCCAGCAGCCTGGGTTTGGAGGGAGTTCGGTACGAGCAGTACTTC.

The gene calls are TRBV6-2 or TRBV6-3 and TRBJ2-1; unclear D gene. This CDR3 region has 16 residues. The V gene's germline CDR1 is MNHEY and CDR2 SVGEGT. The V gene lost 4 bases and the J gene lost 5 bases, with 18 bases spanning the gap. The CDR3 region is CASSSTSRVSNNEQFF. CDR3 nucleotides: TGTGCCAGCAGTTCAACTTCCCGGGTCTCTAACAATGAGCAGTTCTTC.

Ten or more counts support this clonotype. This chain uses TRBV12-3 or TRBV12-4 with TRBJ1-2; 10 bases are shared with TRBD1. The ends lost 7 bases at V and 4 bases at J; junction bases unmatched: 3. This CDR3 is built from 13 residues. The chain's CDR3 is CASKTGGVYGYTF. The DNA of the CDR3 is TGTGCCAGCAAGACAGGGGGCGTCTATGGCTACACCTTC.

The V gene is TRBV7-2, the J gene TRBJ1-2; 8 nucleotides align to TRBD1. The CDR3 has 15 amino acids. The V gene's germline CDR1 is SGHTA and CDR2 FQGNSA. V trimming: 4 bases; J trimming: 6 bases; junction bases outside the gene matches: 10. CDR3: CASSSRTGLKDGYTF. The CDR3 DNA reads TGTGCCAGCAGCTCGCGGACAGGGTTGAAGGATGGCTACACCTTC.

CDR3 in amino acids: CATSEGQGAGTDTQYF. DNA for the CDR3: TGTGCCACCAGCGAAGGACAGGGGGCGGGCACAGATACGCAGTATTTT. The chain links TRBV15 to TRBJ2-3, with 11 bases matching TRBD1. The CDR3 is made up of 16 amino acids. V shed 5 bases, J shed 1 base, and the junction held 5 bases outside the gene matches. Germline V CDR1 and CDR2: LNHNV, YYDKDF (reference sequence). The variable domain in full, with the rest retrieved from reference TRBV15 and TRBJ2-3, is DAMVIQNPRYQVTQFGKPVTLSCSQTLNHNVMYWYQQKSSQAPKLLFHYYDKDFNNEADTPDNFQSRRPNTSFCFLDIRSPGLGDTAMYLCATSEGQGAGTDTQYFGPGTRLTVL.